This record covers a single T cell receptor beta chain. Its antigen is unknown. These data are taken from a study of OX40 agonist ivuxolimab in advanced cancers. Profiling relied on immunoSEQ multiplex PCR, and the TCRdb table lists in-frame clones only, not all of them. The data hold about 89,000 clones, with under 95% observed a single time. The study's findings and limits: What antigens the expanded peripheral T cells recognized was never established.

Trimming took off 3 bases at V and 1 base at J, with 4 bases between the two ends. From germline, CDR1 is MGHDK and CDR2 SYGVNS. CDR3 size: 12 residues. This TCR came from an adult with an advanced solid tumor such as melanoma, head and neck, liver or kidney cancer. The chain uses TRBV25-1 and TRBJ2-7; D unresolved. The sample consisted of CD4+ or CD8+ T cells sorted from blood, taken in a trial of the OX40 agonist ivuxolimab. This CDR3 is CASSEGSYEQYF. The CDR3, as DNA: TGTGCCAGCAGTGAGGGGTCCTACGAGCAGTACTTC.